This TCR beta chain was retrieved from a study of response to subunit inactivated influenza vaccine. Study-wide findings and caveats: Authors suggested each seasonal flu vaccination may recruit only limited numbers of new T cells.

Germline values: CDR1 DFQATT, CDR2 SNEGSKA (reference sequence). Trimming took off 5 bases at V and 1 base at J, with 28 bases between the two ends. There are 19 residues in the CDR3. TCRdb ran MiXCR on the RT-PCR reads and lists one entry per CDR3 protein. This table holds 500,000 to 550,000 distinct CDR3 sequences, 7.5% to 8.5% found once. For this clonotype: Its antigen is unidentified.

Sequencing was performed on PBMCs from blood, taken about 24 months after vaccination. The rearrangement links TRBV20-1 to TRBJ2-3; D may match TRBD1 or TRBD2 (5 bases each). The TCR was taken from a man aged 45-69 years who received an inactivated influenza vaccine. CDR3 DNA: TGCAGTGCTCCCGCGACCGGGATGACGGGACGCGCACGCACAGATACGCAGTATTTT. It yields the protein CSAPATGMTGRARTDTQYF.